This T cell receptor beta chain was found in a study of blood T cell repertoires in COVID-19. Across the whole study: The samples span acute and convalescent COVID-19 from the United States, Italy and Spain.

Source study methods: Estimates of nucleated cell counts were drawn from the amplification of reference gene primers. Data came from immunoSEQ multiplex PCR; TCRdb stores just in-frame clones and leaves some out. V, J and clone size are taken as reported in that table, and D and trimming were inferred from the DNA itself. The data contain about 210,000 clones, approximately 86% of them singletons. Germline V gene data show CDR1 as LGHDT and CDR2 as YNNKEL (reference sequence). V was shortened by 5 bases and J by 0 bases, with 16 bases between the two germline ends. The CDR3 is 16 residues long. The rearrangement joins TRBV3-1 (or the pseudogene TRBV3-2) to TRBJ1-1, with TRBD1 as a possible D gene (6 bases). Sequences were obtained from peripheral blood. The receptor was derived from a man aged 18 to 29 with active or convalescent COVID-19. DNA for the CDR3: TGTGCCAGCAGCTCCTCCAGGACAGTCATGAACACTGAAGCTTTCTTT. Encoded protein: CASSSSRTVMNTEAFF.